A selection of T cell receptor beta chains follows, all from one sample in a study of blood T cell repertoires in COVID-19. Using immunoSEQ multiplex PCR, the repertoire was profiled, and TCRdb retains in-frame clones only, with some absent. The sample includes some 150,000 clones, around 85% seen only once; the top ten take less than 3.5%. Sequencing was performed on peripheral blood. The receptors derive from a man aged 65 to 85 with acute or convalescent COVID-19. CDR3s include the opening cysteine and the closing phenylalanine or tryptophan. A D gene is named only where the DNA matches it firmly. Where a row states a size, it is once, few, many or the class of an expanded clone; other rows omit it.

j_call: TRBJ1-2
clone_size: NA
v_call: TRBV7-9
d_call: TRBD1
cdr3_nt: TGTGCCAGCAGTTCACAGGGGTCCTATGGCTACACCTTC
cdr3_aa: CASSSQGSYGYTF

j_call: TRBJ1-1
clone_size: NA
v_call: TRBV28
d_call: NA
cdr3_nt: TGTGCCAGCAGTTTATGGCAGGGGACATCGAACACTGAAGCTTTCTTT
cdr3_aa: CASSLWQGTSNTEAFF

j_call: TRBJ2-1
clone_size: NA
v_call: TRBV5-1
d_call: TRBD1
cdr3_nt: TGCGCCAGCAGCTTGGAAGGGGGCGCCGACAATGAGCAGTTCTTC
cdr3_aa: CASSLEGGADNEQFF

j_call: TRBJ2-1
clone_size: NA
v_call: TRBV24-1
d_call: NA
cdr3_nt: TGTGCCACGACAGACTACAATGAGCAGTTCTTC
cdr3_aa: CATTDYNEQFF

j_call: TRBJ2-2
clone_size: NA
v_call: TRBV28
d_call: TRBD2
cdr3_nt: TGTGCCAGCAGGGGGACTAGCGGGAGATCGAAGAACACCGGGGAGCTGTTTTTT
cdr3_aa: CASRGTSGRSKNTGELFF

j_call: TRBJ2-2
clone_size: NA
v_call: TRBV28
d_call: NA
cdr3_nt: TGTGCCAGCAAAACAGACACCGGGGAGCTGTTTTTT
cdr3_aa: CASKTDTGELFF

j_call: TRBJ1-2
clone_size: NA
v_call: TRBV2
d_call: NA
cdr3_nt: TGTGCCAGCAGTGAAAATACTAGGGGCTACACCTTC
cdr3_aa: CASSENTRGYTF

j_call: TRBJ2-1
clone_size: NA
v_call: TRBV7-9
d_call: TRBD2
cdr3_nt: TGTGCCAGCAGCGATAGCGGGAGCTCCTACAATGAGCAGTTCTTC
cdr3_aa: CASSDSGSSYNEQFF

j_call: TRBJ2-1
clone_size: NA
v_call: TRBV2
d_call: NA
cdr3_nt: TGTGCCAGCAACCCGACAGTTCGCTCCTACAATGAGCAGTTCTTC
cdr3_aa: CASNPTVRSYNEQFF

j_call: TRBJ1-1
clone_size: NA
v_call: TRBV5-1
d_call: NA
cdr3_nt: TGCGCCAGCAGCTTGGCCCCAGGGCAGAACACTGAAGCTTTCTTT
cdr3_aa: CASSLAPGQNTEAFF

j_call: TRBJ1-1
clone_size: NA
v_call: TRBV29-1
d_call: TRBD1
cdr3_nt: TGCAGCGTTAAACCGACAGGGCTTGGTACTGAAGCTTTCTTT
cdr3_aa: CSVKPTGLGTEAFF

j_call: TRBJ1-2
clone_size: few
v_call: TRBV3-1/TRBV3-2
d_call: NA
cdr3_nt: TGTGCCAGCAGCCAAATTGCACAGAACGTCTATGGCTACACCTTC
cdr3_aa: CASSQIAQNVYGYTF

j_call: TRBJ2-1
clone_size: once
v_call: TRBV21-1
d_call: NA
cdr3_nt: TGTGCCAGCAGCAACTATGGGACAGGGTTTTGTGGTGAGCAGTTCTTC
cdr3_aa: CASSNYGTGFCGEQFF

j_call: TRBJ2-5
clone_size: NA
v_call: TRBV2
d_call: NA
cdr3_nt: TGTGCCAGCAGTGAACTCGCGGCGGGGACCCAGTACTTC
cdr3_aa: CASSELAAGTQYF

j_call: TRBJ2-1
clone_size: NA
v_call: TRBV25-1
d_call: TRBD2
cdr3_nt: TGTGCCAGCAGTGAACTGACTAGCGTGGGCAATGAGCAGTTCTTC
cdr3_aa: CASSELTSVGNEQFF

j_call: TRBJ2-1
clone_size: NA
v_call: TRBV5-1
d_call: TRBD2
cdr3_nt: TGCGCCAGCGGGACTAGCGGGAGCTCCTACAATGAGCAGTTCTTC
cdr3_aa: CASGTSGSSYNEQFF

j_call: TRBJ2-3
clone_size: once
v_call: TRBV5-4
d_call: TRBD2
cdr3_nt: TGTGCCAGCAGCTCGTCCAGGCGGGAGAAAGGCACAGATACGCAGTATTTT
cdr3_aa: CASSSSRREKGTDTQYF

j_call: TRBJ1-4
clone_size: NA
v_call: TRBV19
d_call: TRBD1
cdr3_nt: TGTGCCAGTAGTATTTTGGCAGGGGGTAATGAAAAACTGTTTTTT
cdr3_aa: CASSILAGGNEKLFF

j_call: TRBJ2-1
clone_size: NA
v_call: TRBV19
d_call: NA
cdr3_nt: TGTGCCAGTAGTCACCCTACGGGCAGGGACAATGAGCAGTTCTTC
cdr3_aa: CASSHPTGRDNEQFF

j_call: TRBJ1-6
clone_size: once
v_call: TRBV5-1
d_call: TRBD1
cdr3_nt: TGCGCCAGCAGCACCCAGACAGGGACCGATTCACCCCTCCACTTT
cdr3_aa: CASSTQTGTDSPLHF

j_call: TRBJ2-7
clone_size: NA
v_call: TRBV19
d_call: NA
cdr3_nt: TGTGCCAGTAGTATATCAGGGGACTCCTACGAGCAGTACTTC
cdr3_aa: CASSISGDSYEQYF

j_call: TRBJ1-2
clone_size: NA
v_call: TRBV7-8
d_call: TRBD1
cdr3_nt: TGTGCCAGCAGCTTAGTAGGGGGCAGCAACTATGGCTACACCTTC
cdr3_aa: CASSLVGGSNYGYTF

j_call: TRBJ1-3
clone_size: NA
v_call: TRBV7-3
d_call: TRBD1
cdr3_nt: TGTGCCAGCAGCCGGGACAGCTCTGGAAACACCATATATTTT
cdr3_aa: CASSRDSSGNTIYF

j_call: TRBJ1-2
clone_size: NA
v_call: TRBV10-3
d_call: TRBD1
cdr3_nt: TGTGCCATCAAAGACAGGGGGGACTATGGCTACACCTTC
cdr3_aa: CAIKDRGDYGYTF

j_call: TRBJ2-7
clone_size: NA
v_call: TRBV5-1
d_call: TRBD1
cdr3_nt: TGCGCCAGCAGCCATCGACAGGGAAGGAATAGCGAGCAGTACTTC
cdr3_aa: CASSHRQGRNSEQYF

j_call: TRBJ2-2
clone_size: few
v_call: TRBV30
d_call: TRBD2
cdr3_nt: TGTGCCTGGAGAACCCGTACTAGCGGGGGAGTGACCGGGGAGCTGTTTTTT
cdr3_aa: CAWRTRTSGGVTGELFF

j_call: TRBJ1-4
clone_size: NA
v_call: TRBV2
d_call: NA
cdr3_nt: TGTGCCAGCAACCTCAGGGGAACCGAAAAACTGTTTTTT
cdr3_aa: CASNLRGTEKLFF

j_call: TRBJ2-3
clone_size: NA
v_call: TRBV11-1
d_call: TRBD1
cdr3_nt: TGTGCCAGCAGCCCACCTGGGACAGTTCTTGATACGCAGTATTTT
cdr3_aa: CASSPPGTVLDTQYF

j_call: TRBJ1-2
clone_size: NA
v_call: TRBV6-4
d_call: TRBD1
cdr3_nt: TGTGCCAGCAGTGCGGACTCAGGGGGCAGCTATGGCTACACCTTC
cdr3_aa: CASSADSGGSYGYTF

j_call: TRBJ2-1
clone_size: NA
v_call: TRBV9
d_call: TRBD2
cdr3_nt: TGTGCCAGCAGCGTAAGGGGACAGGGAAGGGCTAGCGGGAGGGCGGATGAGCAGTTCTTC
cdr3_aa: CASSVRGQGRASGRADEQFF

j_call: TRBJ2-1
clone_size: NA
v_call: TRBV13
d_call: NA
cdr3_nt: TGTGCCAGCAGCTTAGGGGGGAGCAATGAGCAGTTCTTC
cdr3_aa: CASSLGGSNEQFF

j_call: TRBJ2-1
clone_size: NA
v_call: TRBV9
d_call: TRBD2
cdr3_nt: TGTGCCAGCAGCGCGGGGACTAGCGGATACTACAATGAGCAGTTCTTC
cdr3_aa: CASSAGTSGYYNEQFF

j_call: TRBJ2-3
clone_size: NA
v_call: TRBV7-6
d_call: TRBD2
cdr3_nt: TGTGCCAGCAGCTTAGCGGATAGCGGGATCGGAGATACGCAGTATTTT
cdr3_aa: CASSLADSGIGDTQYF

j_call: TRBJ2-7
clone_size: once
v_call: TRBV2
d_call: NA
cdr3_nt: TGTGCCAGCAGCCCACAGGGCCTGAGCTCCTACGAGCAGTACTTC
cdr3_aa: CASSPQGLSSYEQYF

j_call: TRBJ2-7
clone_size: NA
v_call: TRBV19
d_call: NA
cdr3_nt: TGTGCCAGTAGTCCCTCTGATGGAGGACCCTACATGGGGTACTTC
cdr3_aa: CASSPSDGGPYMGYF

j_call: TRBJ2-3
clone_size: NA
v_call: TRBV5-1
d_call: TRBD2
cdr3_nt: TGCGCCAGCAGCTTGGCTAGCGGGAGCGTCGGCACAGATACGCAGTATTTT
cdr3_aa: CASSLASGSVGTDTQYF

j_call: TRBJ1-2
clone_size: NA
v_call: TRBV2
d_call: TRBD1
cdr3_nt: TGTGCCAGCAAGCCGGGACAGAGTCTCTATGGCTACACCTTC
cdr3_aa: CASKPGQSLYGYTF

j_call: TRBJ1-2
clone_size: NA
v_call: TRBV24-1
d_call: NA
cdr3_nt: TGTGCCACCAGTGAGGAGGGAGTTAACTATGGCTACACCTTC
cdr3_aa: CATSEEGVNYGYTF

j_call: TRBJ1-2
clone_size: NA
v_call: TRBV5-1
d_call: NA
cdr3_nt: TGCGCCAGCAGCTTCGGAGCGAACTATGGCTACACCTTC
cdr3_aa: CASSFGANYGYTF

j_call: TRBJ1-6
clone_size: NA
v_call: TRBV9
d_call: NA
cdr3_nt: TGTGCCAGCAGCGGCCCCGGGTTATCTAATTCACCCCTCCACTTT
cdr3_aa: CASSGPGLSNSPLHF

j_call: TRBJ1-2
clone_size: NA
v_call: TRBV4-2
d_call: TRBD1
cdr3_nt: TGTGCCAGCAGCCAAGACCGGGACAGTGGGTTGGGCTATGGCTACACCTTC
cdr3_aa: CASSQDRDSGLGYGYTF

j_call: TRBJ2-1
clone_size: NA
v_call: TRBV18
d_call: TRBD1
cdr3_nt: TGTGCCAGCTCACGGGACAGGGGCCCCTACAATGAGCAGTTCTTC
cdr3_aa: CASSRDRGPYNEQFF

j_call: TRBJ2-1
clone_size: NA
v_call: TRBV10-3
d_call: TRBD2
cdr3_nt: TGTGCCATCAGTGGTCAGCGGGAAAGGGATGAGCAGTTCTTC
cdr3_aa: CAISGQRERDEQFF

j_call: TRBJ2-7
clone_size: NA
v_call: TRBV6-5
d_call: NA
cdr3_nt: TGTGCCAGCAAAGGAAAAGGGGCCTCCTACGAGCAGTACTTC
cdr3_aa: CASKGKGASYEQYF